Listed below are T cell receptor beta chains from one sample, sequenced in a study of T cells in Graves' hyperthyroidism and ophthalmopathy. Each CDR3 protein gets one entry after TCRdb re-called the multiplex PCR reads with MiXCR. The table includes hundreds of thousands of distinct CDR3 sequences, about 14% detected once. Sequencing used blood. All receptors come from a woman aged 45-60 years with Graves' ophthalmopathy. The CDR3 runs from the conserved cysteine through the conserved F or W. D genes are given only for firm matches. A row's size may be missing; if present it is once, few, many or a size class.

>TRBV2|.|once|TRBJ1-4
TGTGCCAGCAGTGCCCGGGGAGCCTCTGGCGAAAAACTGTTTTTT
CASSARGASGEKLFF
>TRBV9|.|.|TRBJ2-1
TGTGCCAGCAGCCCTCGTATAGCGGCCTACAATGAGCAGTTCTTC
CASSPRIAAYNEQFF
>TRBV12-3/TRBV12-4|.|many|TRBJ2-1
TGTGCCAGCAGGGGCAGGGGGAAGCGGGACAGCTCCTACAATGAGCAGTTCTTC
CASRGRGKRDSSYNEQFF
>TRBV7-2|.|many|TRBJ2-2
TGTGCCAGCAGCTTAGGAGTTAACACCGGGGAGCTGTTTTTT
CASSLGVNTGELFF
>TRBV7-8|TRBD1|few|TRBJ2-3
TGTGCCAGCAGACGGGACAGGGGGCAGGCAGATACGCAGTATTTT
CASRRDRGQADTQYF
>TRBV5-1|.|many|TRBJ2-1
TGCGCCAGCAGCTGGGGGAGAGCCTACAATGAGCAGTTCTTC
CASSWGRAYNEQFF
>TRBV28|TRBD1|many|TRBJ1-4
TGTGCCAGCAGTTTATGGTTTCCTCGGTTACAGGGGACAATATCTAATGAAAAACTGTTTTTT
CASSLWFPRLQGTISNEKLFF
>TRBV3-1|.|many|TRBJ1-1
TGTGCCAGCAGCCATAAGACAGGCGAAGCTTTCTTT
CASSHKTGEAFF
>TRBV29-1|TRBD1|.|TRBJ1-3
TGCAGCGTTGAAGATGCAGGGACAGGGACTCCTGGAAACACCATATATTTT
CSVEDAGTGTPGNTIYF
>TRBV5-1|TRBD2|many|TRBJ2-1
TGCGCCAGCAGCTTGCCACTAGCGGGAGATTACAATGAGCAGTTCTTC
CASSLPLAGDYNEQFF
>TRBV7-9|.|few|TRBJ2-2
TGTGCCAGCAGGCGCGATCAGGGGTACACCGGGGAGCTGTTTTTT
CASRRDQGYTGELFF
>TRBV27|.|few|TRBJ2-1
TGTGCCAGCAGTTTTATAGATGGGGAGCAGTTCTTC
CASSFIDGEQFF
>TRBV5-1|TRBD2|many|TRBJ2-3
TGCGCCAGCAGCCCCGGACTAGCAGGCACAGATACGCAGTATTTT
CASSPGLAGTDTQYF
>TRBV27|.|few|TRBJ1-4
TGTGCCAGCAGTCCGAGGACTGCCCGGCTCCTCAATGGAAAACTGTTTTTT
CASSPRTARLLNGKLFF
>TRBV5-1|.|many|TRBJ2-2
TGTGCCAGCAGTTCCGGGGCCGCGAACACCGGGGAGCTGTTTTTT
CASSSGAANTGELFF
>TRBV2|TRBD1|many|TRBJ2-1
TGTGCCAGCCGACAGGGAACCTACAATGAGCAGTTCTTC
CASRQGTYNEQFF
>TRBV10-3|TRBD2|many|TRBJ2-7
TGTGCCATCAGCCCCGGGACTAGCGGTGCCTACGAGCAGTACTTC
CAISPGTSGAYEQYF
>TRBV27|.|once|TRBJ2-1
TGTGCCAGCAGTTTCAAAGGGTACCCCGGAGACAATGAGCAGTTCTTC
CASSFKGYPGDNEQFF
>TRBV5-1|TRBD2|many|TRBJ2-3
TGCGCCAGCATATCTAGCGGGAGCCCTTTGGATACGCAGTATTTT
CASISSGSPLDTQYF
>TRBV20-1|TRBD1|many|TRBJ2-1
TGCAGTGCTAGAGATCCAGGGACAGGGGGCAGGTTAAATGAGCAGTTCTTC
CSARDPGTGGRLNEQFF
>TRBV10-3|TRBD1|few|TRBJ2-2
TGTGCCATCAGTTCGGACAGGACGAACACCGGGGAGCTGTTTTTT
CAISSDRTNTGELFF
>TRBV5-5|.|few|TRBJ1-1
TGTGCCAGCACACAACTGGGGAACACTGAAGCTTTCTTT
CASTQLGNTEAFF
>TRBV24-1|.|many|TRBJ2-1
TGTGCCACCAGTGATTTGGGCAGAAACAATGAGCAGTTCTTC
CATSDLGRNNEQFF
>TRBV28|TRBD2|many|TRBJ2-5
TGTGCCAGCAGTTTATGGAGGACTAGCGGGAGGGCACAAGAGACCCAGTACTTC
CASSLWRTSGRAQETQYF
>TRBV20-1|.|many|TRBJ2-5
TGCAGTGCTAGCGGGGAGTACCAAGAGACCCAGTACTTC
CSASGEYQETQYF
>TRBV28|TRBD1|many|TRBJ2-3
TGTGCCAGCAGAATCCCGGGACAGAGAACAGATACGCAGTATTTT
CASRIPGQRTDTQYF
>TRBV28|TRBD2|many|TRBJ2-7
TGTGCCAGCAGTTTTTCAGCGGGAGAGATAGGCTACGAGCAGTACTTC
CASSFSAGEIGYEQYF
>TRBV2|.|many|TRBJ2-2
TGTGCCAGCAGTGAAATGACAGGGAGGACCGGGGAGCTGTTTTTT
CASSEMTGRTGELFF
>TRBV6-9|.|.|TRBJ1-1
TGTGCCAGCAGTTTTTGGGACAAGAACACTGAAGCTTTCTTT
CASSFWDKNTEAFF
>TRBV28|TRBD2|many|TRBJ2-1
TGTGCCAGCAGAAAAACTAGCGGGAGTATCTCCTACAATGAGCAGTTCTTC
CASRKTSGSISYNEQFF
>TRBV7-2|.|few|TRBJ2-1
TGTGCCAGCAGCTTCTTCAGGCCCCAAAACCATAGCTCCTACAATGAGCAGTTCTTC
CASSFFRPQNHSSYNEQFF
>TRBV30|TRBD1|many|TRBJ1-2
TGTGCCTGGATGGGACAGGGATATGGCTACACCTTC
CAWMGQGYGYTF
>TRBV6-1|.|many|TRBJ2-5
TGTGCCAGCAGTGAAATTTTTAGAGGGCTCAGGGAGACCCAGTACTTC
CASSEIFRGLRETQYF
>TRBV12-3/TRBV12-4|TRBD1|few|TRBJ2-5
TGTGCCAGCGGTCCTTTGGGACAGACAAGGTTGAAGACCCAGTACTTC
CASGPLGQTRLKTQYF
>TRBV2|TRBD1|few|TRBJ2-5
TGTGCCAGCAGTGGTCCAGTTATGGGGACAGGTAGTGGGACCCAGTACTTC
CASSGPVMGTGSGTQYF
>TRBV27|.|many|TRBJ2-1
TGTGCCAGCAGTTTGAGAGGATTTACCAGGGAGCAGTTCTTC
CASSLRGFTREQFF
>TRBV9|.|many|TRBJ2-7
TGTGCCAGCTCCCCAGGGGGGGGCTTAGGTTACGAGCAGTACTTC
CASSPGGGLGYEQYF
>TRBV14|.|once|TRBJ1-2
TGTGCCAGCAGCCAAGCTCTTTCAGGGAATGGCTACACCTTC
CASSQALSGNGYTF
>TRBV7-3|TRBD2|many|TRBJ2-3
TGTGCCAGCAGCTCGACTAGCGGGATCACAGATACGCAGTATTTT
CASSSTSGITDTQYF
>TRBV6-2/TRBV6-3|TRBD2|many|TRBJ2-5
TGTGCCAGCAGTTACGCGTCTAGCGGAAAAGAGACCCAGTACTTC
CASSYASSGKETQYF
>TRBV20-1|TRBD2|.|TRBJ2-3
TGCAGTGCTAGAGGACTAGCGGGAGGGATTTGGAATACGCAGTATTTT
CSARGLAGGIWNTQYF
>TRBV9|.|.|TRBJ2-3
TGTGCCAGCAGCGTAGGGGGCAGAGTAGGCACAGATACGCAGTATTTT
CASSVGGRVGTDTQYF
>TRBV30|.|.|TRBJ1-3
TGTGCCTGGACCCCCGGAGATGGAAACACCATATATTTT
CAWTPGDGNTIYF
>TRBV7-2|.|.|TRBJ2-7
TGTGCCAGCAGCTTAGAACAGCTCTCCTACGAGCAGTACTTC
CASSLEQLSYEQYF
>TRBV20-1|TRBD1|few|TRBJ2-2
TGCAGTGCTCGAGCAGGGGGTTACACCGGGGAGCTGTTTTTT
CSARAGGYTGELFF
>TRBV15|TRBD2|many|TRBJ2-5
TGTGCCACCAGCAGGGGCGGGGCGGGAGCTCAAGAGACCCAGTACTTC
CATSRGGAGAQETQYF
>TRBV6-2/TRBV6-3|TRBD1|many|TRBJ1-5
TGTGCCAGCGTCCGGGGACAGGGCTACGGCAATCAGCCCCAGCATTTT
CASVRGQGYGNQPQHF
>TRBV19|.|.|TRBJ2-3
TGTGCCAGTAGTATAGAACAAGGAAGTTATACGCAGTATTTT
CASSIEQGSYTQYF
>TRBV28|.|many|TRBJ2-7
TGTGCCAGCACCACCCCCTGGGAGCAGTACTTC
CASTTPWEQYF
>TRBV2|TRBD2|many|TRBJ2-5
TGTGCCAGCAGCGATAGCGGGAGGGGGGGAGAGACCCAGTACTTC
CASSDSGRGGETQYF
>TRBV24-1|TRBD1|many|TRBJ2-7
TGTGCCACCAGTGATCGAAAAGACAGGGTCGACGAGCAGTACTTC
CATSDRKDRVDEQYF
>TRBV9|TRBD1|few|TRBJ2-1
TGTGCCAGCAGCATCGGGACAGGGGGTAATGAGCAGTTCTTC
CASSIGTGGNEQFF
>TRBV4-1|TRBD1|many|TRBJ1-2
TGCGCCAGCAGCCCCCAAGGGACAGGGGGCGCTAACTATGGCTACACCTTC
CASSPQGTGGANYGYTF
>TRBV29-1|TRBD2|.|TRBJ2-3
TGCAGCCTTGAGGTAGTACAGCGGGGGGACACAGATACGCAGTATTTT
CSLEVVQRGDTDTQYF
>TRBV20-1|.|.|TRBJ1-6
TGCAGTGCTAGAGATCTCGTTGGCAGGGTGTGGTATAATTCACCCCTCCACTTT
CSARDLVGRVWYNSPLHF
>TRBV10-3|.|few|TRBJ2-7
TGTGCCATCAAGAAAGACAGCTCCTCCTACGAGCAGTACTTC
CAIKKDSSSYEQYF
>TRBV30|.|many|TRBJ2-1
TGTGCCTGGCGACTGGAGGGCCTGTCGAATGAGCAGTTCTTC
CAWRLEGLSNEQFF
>TRBV5-6|.|many|TRBJ2-7
TGTGCCAGCAGCCTCCGGGTTACCTACGAGCAGTACTTC
CASSLRVTYEQYF
>TRBV6-6|TRBD2|few|TRBJ2-7
TGTGCCAGCAGTTACTCTTTCTTCGGGACTAGCGGGAGAGAGCAGTACTTC
CASSYSFFGTSGREQYF